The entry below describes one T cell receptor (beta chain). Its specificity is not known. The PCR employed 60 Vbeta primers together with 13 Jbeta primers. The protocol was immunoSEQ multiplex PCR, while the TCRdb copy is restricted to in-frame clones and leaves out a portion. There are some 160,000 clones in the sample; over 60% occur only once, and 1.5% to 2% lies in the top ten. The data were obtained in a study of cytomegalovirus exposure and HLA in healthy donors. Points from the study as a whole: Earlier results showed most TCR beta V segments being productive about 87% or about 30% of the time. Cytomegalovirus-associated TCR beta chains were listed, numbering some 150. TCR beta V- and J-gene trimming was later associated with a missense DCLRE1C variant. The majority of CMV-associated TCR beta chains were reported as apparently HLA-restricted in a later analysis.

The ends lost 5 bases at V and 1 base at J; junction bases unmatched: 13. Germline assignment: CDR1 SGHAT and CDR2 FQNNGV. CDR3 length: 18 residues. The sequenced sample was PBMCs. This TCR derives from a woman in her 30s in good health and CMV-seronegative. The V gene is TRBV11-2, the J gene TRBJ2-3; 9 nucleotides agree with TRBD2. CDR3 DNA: TGTGCCAGCAGCGGCCTACGGGCGGGAGGGCCGGGCACAGATACGCAGTATTTT. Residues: CASSGLRAGGPGTDTQYF.